This T cell receptor beta chain was documented in a study of CXCR3-negative and CXCR3-positive naive CD8 T cells. The authors made the TRB cDNA libraries by 5' RACE using UMI labels. Following a re-call of the 5' RACE reads, TCRdb has one entry per CDR3 protein and lacks DNA. The specimen's table records tens of thousands of distinct CDR3 sequences. Germline V gene lookup returns CDR1 LNHDA and CDR2 SQIVND (reference sequence). The CDR3 is made up of 14 amino acids. This TCR was sampled from a human donor in good health. Some clones in this sample may be carry-over from other donors' samples. Specimen: memory CD8+ T cells from blood. The chain combines TRBV19 with TRBJ2-7; no DNA is available, so the TRBD1 call from TCRdb remains unchecked. CDR3 region: CASSIPGQSYEQYF.